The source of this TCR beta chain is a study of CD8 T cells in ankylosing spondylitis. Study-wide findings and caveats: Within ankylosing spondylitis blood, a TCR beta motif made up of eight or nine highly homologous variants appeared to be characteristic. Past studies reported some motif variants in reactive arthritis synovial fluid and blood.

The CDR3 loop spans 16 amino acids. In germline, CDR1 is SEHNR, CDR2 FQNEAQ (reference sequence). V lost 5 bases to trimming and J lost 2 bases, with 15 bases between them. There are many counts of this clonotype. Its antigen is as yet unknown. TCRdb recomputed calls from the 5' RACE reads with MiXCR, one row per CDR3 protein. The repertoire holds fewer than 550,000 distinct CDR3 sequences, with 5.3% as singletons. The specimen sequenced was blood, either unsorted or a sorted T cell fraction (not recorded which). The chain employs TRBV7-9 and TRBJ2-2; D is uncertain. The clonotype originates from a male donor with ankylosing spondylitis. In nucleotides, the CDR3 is TGTGCCAGCAGCCGATCCGGCAGAACTAACACCGGGGAGCTGTTTTTT. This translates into CASSRSGRTNTGELFF.